A few counts support the clone carrying this T cell receptor beta chain. Antigen specificity is unknown. This sample stems from a study of cytomegalovirus exposure and HLA in healthy donors. The overall study: The 100 to 150 validation repertoires matched the roughly 650 first-cohort repertoires in platform, a later analysis reported. General study results and limits: Over 150 TCR beta chains were listed as cytomegalovirus-associated.

CDR3 size: 16 residues. Germline values: CDR1 MRHNA, CDR2 SNTAGT. V shed 0 bases and J shed 0 bases, with 10 bases lying between them. The data were produced by immunoSEQ multiplex PCR, yet TCRdb's version contains in-frame clones alone and is incomplete. Here the sample spans around 190,000 clones, roughly 77% being singletons. The clonotype originates from a woman between 25 and 40 years old in good health and CMV-seronegative. V and J are TRBV6-4 and TRBJ2-3; D remains unclear. Sequenced material: PBMCs. In nucleotides, the CDR3 is TGTGCCAGCAGTGACTCGCCCCAGCGTAGCACAGATACGCAGTATTTT. Encoded protein: CASSDSPQRSTDTQYF.